The 21 T cell receptor beta chains presented below share a single source sample, sequenced in a study of cytomegalovirus exposure and HLA in healthy donors. Measured with immunoSEQ multiplex PCR; TCRdb has only the in-frame clones, and not every one. Seen here are some 70,000 clones, around four fifths observed once, and the top ten hold about 3%. Sequencing was done on a sample of PBMCs. Receptors originate from a man aged 30 to 45 in good health and CMV-seronegative.

The J gene is TRBJ2-1, the V gene TRBV5-1, with TRBD1 as a possible D gene (6 bases). Germline CDR1 is SGHRS and CDR2 is YFSETQ. Between the trimmed V and J ends, which lost 2 bases and 6 bases, there was a span of 21 bases. This CDR3 has 17 amino acids. CDR3 nucleotide sequence: TGCGCCAGCAGCTTTACCTTGAGGACAGTAAGTGTCAATGAGCAGTTCTTC. It is translated as CASSFTLRTVSVNEQFF. The full variable domain, with the rest looked up from reference TRBV5-1 and TRBJ2-1, is KAGVTQTPRYLIKTRGQQVTLSCSPISGHRSVSWYQQTPGQGLQFLFEYFSETQRNKGNFPGRFSGRQFSNSRSEMNVSTLELGDSALYLCASSFTLRTVSVNEQFFGPGTRLTVL.

The chain employs TRBV7-9 and TRBJ2-3; D not resolved. The germline V gene encodes CDR1 SEHNR and CDR2 FQNEAQ (reference sequence). Trimming removed 4 bases at V and 6 bases at J, with 17 bases between. This CDR3 comprises 15 residues. The CDR3 region has the DNA TGTGCCAGCAGCTCCGCCCCCGGAGAGATGGATACGCAGTATTTT. Translation gives CASSSAPGEMDTQYF.

The chain carries TRBV12-1 and TRBJ1-1; the D call in the table, TRBD1, was not verified against the DNA. TRBV12-1 is annotated as a pseudogene. CDR3 size: 23 residues. The chain's CDR3 is CASSGDRMGRQGTPTVMNTEAFF. The CDR3 bases are TGTGCCAGCAGTGGGGACAGAATGGGACGACAGGGAACCCCCACCGTTATGAACACTGAAGCTTTCTTT.

The chain joins TRBV5-4 to TRBJ1-2; 7 nucleotides match TRBD1. The germline gives CDR1 SGHNT, CDR2 YYREEE (reference sequence). The CDR3 runs 13 residues. Germline trimming cut 5 bases from V and 3 bases from J; bases unmatched to any gene: 4. The CDR3 loop reads CASRDREDYGYTF. The CDR3 DNA follows: TGTGCCAGCAGAGACAGGGAGGACTATGGCTACACCTTC.

The genes are TRBV9 and TRBJ2-1; perhaps TRBD2 as D (5 bases). The CDR3 covers 15 residues. V dropped 0 bases and J dropped 7 bases, with 14 bases sitting between them. Germline V gene lookup returns CDR1 SGDLS and CDR2 YYNGEE. The CDR3 coding sequence is TGTGCCAGCAGCGTAGAATGGTTGGGAGAGAATGAGCAGTTCTTC. Protein product: CASSVEWLGENEQFF.

In its sample, this clone was seen once. In DNA form, the CDR3 reads TGTGCCAGCAGTTGGGGGGCGGGGGCAGGCGGGGAGCTGTTTTTT. Translated, it gives CASSWGAGAGGELFF. V gene TRBV27 combines with J gene TRBJ2-2; a possible D gene is TRBD2 (7 bases). The germline V gene encodes CDR1 MNHEY and CDR2 SMNVEV (reference sequence). Trimming took off 4 bases at V and 7 bases at J, with 16 bases between the two ends. This CDR3 contains 15 residues.

The J gene is TRBJ1-2, the V gene TRBV19, with unresolved D. Germline assignment: CDR1 LNHDA and CDR2 SQIVND (reference sequence). Trimming removed 1 base at V and 6 bases at J, with 9 bases between. The CDR3 length is 13 residues. The CDR3, as DNA: TGTGCCAGTAGTATAGGAGTCCGGGATGGCTACACCTTC. Protein: CASSIGVRDGYTF.

The chain uses TRBV4-1 and TRBJ1-6; TRBD1 aligns across 7 bases. Trimming at V came to 1 base and at J to 2 bases, leaving 2 bases not matched to a gene. This CDR3 is built from 16 residues. The germline V gene encodes CDR1 MGHRA and CDR2 YSYEKL. The CDR3 DNA follows: TGCGCCAGCAGCCAAGGACAGGGCACCTATAATTCACCCCTCCACTTT. Amino acids: CASSQGQGTYNSPLHF.

This clone was seen a few times. The chain uses TRBV28 and TRBJ1-1; 7 bases are a match to TRBD1. This CDR3 region has 14 residues. V lost 4 bases to trimming and J lost 0 bases; unmatched junction nucleotides: 2. Germline-derived CDR1 and CDR2 are MDHEN and SYDVKM. CDR3 sequence: CASSSTGLNTEAFF. The CDR3 DNA sequence: TGTGCCAGCAGTTCGACAGGGCTGAACACTGAAGCTTTCTTT.

This rearrangement joins TRBV4-3 to TRBJ2-1; 11 bases align to TRBD2. Trimming took 4 bases from V and 12 from J; bases not matched to a gene: 11. This CDR3 has 15 residues. Germline values: CDR1 LGHNA, CDR2 YSLEER. CDR3 in DNA: TGCGCCAGCAGCCCCCTTCTAGCGGGAGGTTTCGGGCAGTTCTTC. Protein sequence: CASSPLLAGGFGQFF.

The chain's CDR3 is CASTLSGSSYNEQFF. The CDR3 nucleotides are TGTGCCAGCACCCTTTCGGGGAGCTCCTACAATGAGCAGTTCTTC. This chain links TRBV6-1 with TRBJ2-1, with TRBD2 as a possible D gene (5 bases). The germline V gene encodes CDR1 MNHNS and CDR2 SASEGT. Deletions cut 7 bases from V and 0 bases from J, with 13 bases between. This CDR3 has 15 residues.

This clone appeared once. V usage is TRBV11-3 and J usage is TRBJ1-2; TRBD1 matches 11 bases. The CDR3 is made up of 15 amino acids. Trimming at V came to 5 bases and at J to 3 bases, leaving 5 bases not matched to a gene. Germline CDR1 is SGHNT and CDR2 is YENEEA. The DNA for the CDR3 is TGTGCCAGCAGCCGGGACAGGGGGAATGACTATGGCTACACCTTC. Translated: CASSRDRGNDYGYTF.

CDR3 sequence (DNA): TGTGCCAGCAGTATAGACAGGGATGACACCGGGGAGCTGTTTTTT. It is translated as CASSIDRDDTGELFF. This chain links TRBV25-1 with TRBJ2-2; 7 positions match TRBD1. V lost 5 bases and J lost 3; bases outside the gene matches: 6. Germline V gene sequence: CDR1 MGHDK, CDR2 SYGVNS. The length of the CDR3 is 15 residues.

The chain links TRBV6-6 to TRBJ2-3; 10 bases align to TRBD1. Germline CDR1 reads MNHNY; CDR2 reads SVGAGI (reference sequence). CDR3 length equals 13 residues. V gave up 4 bases and J gave up 6 bases; unmatched junction bases: 1. The CDR3: CASSWTGGDTQYF. CDR3 coding DNA: TGTGCCAGCAGTTGGACAGGGGGTGATACGCAGTATTTT.

The V call is TRBV7-9, the J call TRBJ1-2, with TRBD1 as a possible D gene (5 bases). Germline loops: CDR1 SEHNR, CDR2 FQNEAQ (reference sequence). This CDR3 contains 13 residues. Trimming took off 5 bases at V and 6 bases at J, with 13 bases between the two ends. CDR3 sequence reads: CASSQGAANGYTF. In DNA, the CDR3 is TGTGCCAGCAGCCAGGGTGCGGCTAATGGCTACACCTTC.

The V call is TRBV6-1, the J call TRBJ2-5, with TRBD2 matching over 10 bases. The CDR3 spans 15 residues. After removal of 1 base from V and 5 bases from J, the junction contained 4 bases not matched to a gene. CDR1 and CDR2 from the germline V gene are MNHNS and SASEGT. The CDR3 reads CASSEEAGGPETQYF. Written as DNA, the CDR3 is TGTGCCAGCAGTGAAGAAGCGGGAGGGCCGGAGACCCAGTACTTC.

The V and J genes are TRBV7-9 and TRBJ1-3; 8 bases line up with TRBD1. The CDR3 has 15 amino acids. J gave up 7 bases and V 4 bases, and 9 bases lay outside the gene matches. Germline V lookup: CDR1 SEHNR, CDR2 FQNEAQ (reference sequence). The CDR3 loop is CASSSYRGNGNTIYF. In DNA, the CDR3 is TGTGCCAGCAGCTCATACAGGGGGAATGGGAACACCATATATTTT.

This clone was seen only a few times. Other DNA sequences in the same sample also yield this CDR3. The chain couples TRBV9 to TRBJ2-1; 7 nucleotides match TRBD1. The germline CDR1 and CDR2 sequences are SGDLS and YYNGEE. This CDR3 region has 13 residues. V was pared by 4 bases and J by 7 bases, with 5 bases of the junction left unmatched. The CDR3 sequence is CASSIQGNNEQFF. The CDR3 nucleotides read TGTGCCAGCAGCATACAGGGGAATAATGAGCAGTTCTTC.

The V gene is TRBV10-3, the J gene TRBJ2-7; 7 nucleotides line up with TRBD1. The CDR3 has 12 amino acids. The V gene end was trimmed by 9 bases and the J gene end by 4 bases; junction bases not matched to a gene: 6. CDR1 is ENHRY and CDR2 is SYGVKD in the germline V gene. The CDR3 loop reads CAIGQEGYEQYF. The CDR3 nucleotides read TGTGCCATTGGACAGGAAGGATACGAGCAGTACTTC.

V is TRBV15 and J is TRBJ1-5, with D possibly TRBD1 on 5 matching bases. Trimming shortened V by 0 bases and J by 6 bases, and 12 bases separated the two germline ends. The CDR3 is made up of 15 amino acids. CDR1 and CDR2 (germline): LNHNV, YYDKDF (reference sequence). The CDR3 spells CATSRDQDTGQPQHF. DNA of the CDR3: TGTGCCACCAGCAGAGATCAGGACACCGGTCAGCCCCAGCATTTT.

In the case of this clone: The junction does not match germline at one end; this may be a read error. The chain employs TRBV7-7 and TRBJ1-2, with 8 bases lining up with TRBD1. The CDR3 is 15 residues long. In germline, CDR1 is SSHAT, CDR2 FNYEAQ (reference sequence). CDR3 nucleotide sequence: TGTGCTAGCAGCCCCTTGGCAGGGGGCTCCTATGGCTACACCTTC. The encoded protein is CASSPLAGGSYGYTF.